This T cell receptor (beta chain) is from a study of blood T cell repertoires in COVID-19. Only in-frame clones appear in the TCRdb table, and some are missing; sequencing was by immunoSEQ multiplex PCR. In the table there are 100,000 to 120,000 clones, about 88% of which are singletons. Germline loops: CDR1 PRHDT, CDR2 FYEKMQ (reference sequence). The length of the CDR3 is 14 residues. The V segment lost 2 bases and the J segment 7 bases; nucleotides outside the gene matches: 1. J is TRBJ1-6 and V is TRBV13, with 8 bases fitting TRBD1. What was sequenced was peripheral blood. This TCR came from a human donor in a cohort sampled during active COVID-19. The CDR3 loop is CASSLRQGNSPLHF. Written as DNA, the CDR3 is TGTGCCAGCAGCTTAAGACAGGGGAATTCACCCCTCCACTTT.